Reported below is one T cell receptor beta chain. The source of the sample is a study of OX40 agonist ivuxolimab in advanced cancers. This table comes from immunoSEQ multiplex PCR, and its TCRdb copy is limited to in-frame clones, with some not included. The repertoire has about 22,000 clones, 80% to 90% of them found once; the top ten carry under 55%. J was trimmed by 4 bases and V by 6 bases; bases with no gene match: 17. The CDR3 consists of 18 residues. Germline CDR1 is MDHEN and CDR2 is SYDVKM. Specimen: CD4+ or CD8+ T cells sorted from blood, collected in a trial of the OX40 agonist ivuxolimab. This clonotype was obtained from an adult with an advanced solid tumor such as melanoma, head and neck, liver or kidney cancer. The chain couples TRBV28 to TRBJ1-4; 7 bases line up with TRBD1. The chain's CDR3 is CASRTLFIGTANNEKLFF. The CDR3 DNA reads as TGTGCCAGCAGGACTCTCTTTATAGGGACAGCTAATAATGAAAAACTGTTTTTT.